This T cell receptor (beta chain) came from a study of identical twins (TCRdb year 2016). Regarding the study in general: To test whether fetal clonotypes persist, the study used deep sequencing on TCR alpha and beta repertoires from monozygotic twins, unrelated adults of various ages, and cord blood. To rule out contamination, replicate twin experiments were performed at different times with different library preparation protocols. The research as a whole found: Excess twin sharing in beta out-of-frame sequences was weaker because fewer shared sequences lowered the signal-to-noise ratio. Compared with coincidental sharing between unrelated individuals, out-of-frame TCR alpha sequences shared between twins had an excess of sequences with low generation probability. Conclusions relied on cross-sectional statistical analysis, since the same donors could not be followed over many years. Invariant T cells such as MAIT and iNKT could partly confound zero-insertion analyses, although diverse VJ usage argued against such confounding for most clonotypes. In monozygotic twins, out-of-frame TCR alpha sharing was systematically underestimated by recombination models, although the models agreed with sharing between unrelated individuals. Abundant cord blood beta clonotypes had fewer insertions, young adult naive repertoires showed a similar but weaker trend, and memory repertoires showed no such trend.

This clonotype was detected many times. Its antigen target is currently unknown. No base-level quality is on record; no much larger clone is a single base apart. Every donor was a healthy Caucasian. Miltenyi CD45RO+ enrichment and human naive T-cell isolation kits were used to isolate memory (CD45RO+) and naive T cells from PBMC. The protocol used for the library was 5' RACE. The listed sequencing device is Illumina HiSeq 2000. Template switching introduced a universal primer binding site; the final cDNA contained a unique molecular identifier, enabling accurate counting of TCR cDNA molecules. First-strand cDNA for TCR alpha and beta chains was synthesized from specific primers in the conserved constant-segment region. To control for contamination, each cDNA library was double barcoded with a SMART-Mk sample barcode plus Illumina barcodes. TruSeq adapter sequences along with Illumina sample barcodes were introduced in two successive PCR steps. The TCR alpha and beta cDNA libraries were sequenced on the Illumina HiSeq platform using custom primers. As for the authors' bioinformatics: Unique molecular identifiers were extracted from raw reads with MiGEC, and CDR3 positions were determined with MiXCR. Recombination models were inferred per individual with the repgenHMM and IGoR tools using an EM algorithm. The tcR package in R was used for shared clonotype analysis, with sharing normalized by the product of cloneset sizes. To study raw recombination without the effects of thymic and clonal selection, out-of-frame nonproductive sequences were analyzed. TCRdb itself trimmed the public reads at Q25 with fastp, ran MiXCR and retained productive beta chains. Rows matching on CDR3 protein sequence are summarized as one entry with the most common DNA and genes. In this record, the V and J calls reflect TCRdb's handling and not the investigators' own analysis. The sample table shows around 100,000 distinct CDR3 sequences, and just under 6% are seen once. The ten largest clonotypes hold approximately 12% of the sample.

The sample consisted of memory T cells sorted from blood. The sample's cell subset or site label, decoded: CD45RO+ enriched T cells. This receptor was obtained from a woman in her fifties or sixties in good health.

The DNA reads as follows: TGCAGTGCTAGAGATCCGGGTCAGGGGGATACCGGGGAGCTGTTTTTT. This is translated as CSARDPGQGDTGELFF. The chain employs TRBV20-1 and TRBJ2-2; 7 middle bases align to TRBD1. The CDR3, from cysteine to phenylalanine, totals 16 residues. Only the CDR3 DNA is retained, 48 bases long and in frame from the first base. CDR1 and CDR2 are read off the germline V gene (reference sequence) as DFQATT and SNEGSKA. Trimming takes 0 bases off V and 5 bases off J; junction bases not matched to a gene: 9.